This entry lists 21 T cell receptor beta chains sequenced from one sample in a study of tumor-infiltrating lymphocytes in primary liver carcinoma. Alongside blood RNA obtained from unsorted whole blood, germline DNA was also extracted. Reverse transcription of around 500 ng total RNA with a constant-region primer produced TCR beta cDNA. Employing slightly modified ARM-PCR, three nested multiplex PCR rounds were run, and these gave rise to the TCR beta libraries. A C-beta reverse primer and TRBV1-TRBV30 forward primers served in each of the first two PCR rounds, at 10 cycles apiece. TCRdb recomputed calls from the multiplex PCR reads with MiXCR, one row per CDR3 protein. The sample yields about 310,000 distinct CDR3 sequences, approximately 58% seen once. Sequences were obtained from peripheral blood. These receptor sequences come from a young woman with primary liver carcinoma and hepatitis B virus infection.

On this clonotype itself: The germline gene is not matched at one end of the junction; a read error may be the cause. V gene TRBV4-3 combines with J gene TRBJ2-1; the D gene is possibly TRBD2 (6 bases). The CDR3 length is 17 residues. Germline V gene lookup returns CDR1 LGHNA and CDR2 YSLEER. CDR3 sequence reads: CTSSQRLVGSSYNEQFF. The CDR3 nucleotides read TGCACCAGCAGCCAAAGACTAGTGGGGAGCTCCTACAATGAGCAGTTCTTC.

About this clonotype: A much larger clone sits a single nucleotide away, making a read error possible. The CDR3 sequence: CASNQDSLAYSSYNEQFF. In DNA, the CDR3 is TGCGCCAGCAACCAAGATAGCCTAGCTTATAGCTCCTACAATGAGCAGTTCTTC. This rearrangement joins TRBV4-3 to TRBJ2-1, with D tentatively TRBD2 (5 bases). The germline CDR1 and CDR2 sequences are LGHNA and YSLEER. The CDR3 consists of 18 residues.

The V call is TRBV12-5, the J call TRBJ2-3; D perhaps matches TRBD2 (6 bases). Per the germline V gene, CDR1 is LGHNT and CDR2 is FRNRAP. Trimming removed 0 bases at V and 1 base at J, with 14 bases between. The CDR3 covers 17 residues. CDR3 loop: CASGLVLSGSGTDTQYF. DNA for the CDR3: TGTGCTAGTGGTTTGGTACTATCCGGGAGCGGCACAGATACGCAGTATTTT.

The chain has TRBV12-5 and TRBJ2-3; no definite D call. The CDR3 consists of 13 residues. CDR1 and CDR2 (germline): LGHNT, FRNRAP. V lost 1 base and J lost 14, with 16 bases in between. The CDR3 DNA follows: TGTGCTAGTGGTTTGGATGACCATAAGCAGCCGTATTTT. This encodes CASGLDDHKQPYF.

Remarks on this clonotype: An end of the junction does not agree with germline; a read error may underlie this. V usage is TRBV12-3 or TRBV12-4 and J usage is TRBJ2-2, with TRBD2 matching 8 bases. This CDR3 is 16 amino acids long. The CDR3 loop is CASKTGGRKNIGELFF. The CDR3 bases are TGTGCCAGCAAAACGGGGGGGCGGAAGAACATCGGGGAGCTGTTTTTT.

This clonotype came up a few times. A read error may produce the germline difference seen at one junction end. The chain carries TRBV11-2 and TRBJ2-4; D possibly uses TRBD1 or TRBD2 (6 bases each). Germline CDR1 reads SGHAT; CDR2 reads FQNNGV. This CDR3 region has 15 residues. In DNA, the CDR3 is TGTGCCAGCAGCTTCGGGGGCTCCTACAGAAACATCCAGTACTTC. This sequence encodes CASSFGGSYRNIQYF.

This clonotype was recorded once. The rearrangement joins TRBV28 to TRBJ2-7, with D perhaps TRBD2 (5 bases). Germline V gives CDR1 MDHEN, CDR2 SYDVKM. This CDR3 has 13 residues. V was clipped by 1 base and J by 4 bases, with 8 bases between them. CDR3 region: CASSLSSRYEQYF. The CDR3 nucleotides are TGTGCCAGCAGTTTATCTAGCAGATACGAGCAGTACTTC.

The chain combines TRBV30 with TRBJ2-1; D remains unclear. The CDR3 loop spans 12 amino acids. CDR1 and CDR2 from the germline V gene are GTSNPN and SVGIG (reference sequence). Trimming took 1 base from V and 8 from J, leaving 9 bases between them. This chain's CDR3 is CAWSAWADEQFF. The CDR3 region has the DNA TGTGCCTGGAGTGCCTGGGCCGATGAGCAGTTCTTC.

This clonotype was observed many times. This rearrangement joins TRBV11-2 to TRBJ2-4, with TRBD1 matching over 7 bases. Trimming took 3 bases from V and 1 from J; bases not matched to a gene: 3. Germline CDR1 reads SGHAT; CDR2 reads FQNNGV. This CDR3 region has 15 residues. CDR3 nucleotides: TGTGCCAGCAGCTTGACGACAGGGGCCAAAAACATTCAGTACTTC. This gives the protein CASSLTTGAKNIQYF.

The chain links TRBV5-4 to TRBJ2-7; D possibly corresponds to TRBD1 (5 bases). CDR3 length: 16 residues. The ends were cut back, 0 bases at V and 0 bases at J, with 13 bases in the middle. Germline assignment: CDR1 SGHNT and CDR2 YYREEE (reference sequence). CDR3 sequence: CASSLVGAGISYEQYF. In nucleotides, the CDR3 is TGTGCCAGCAGCTTGGTAGGGGCCGGAATCTCCTACGAGCAGTACTTC.

For this clonotype: The CDR3 end shows no conserved phenylalanine or tryptophan, and so a read error is likely. The CDR3 sequence is CTPWTPGWGYTL. In DNA form, the CDR3 reads TGCACCCCGTGGACCCCAGGTTGGGGCTACACCCTC. The V gene is TRBV29-1, the J gene TRBJ1-2; D is uncertain. This CDR3 is 12 amino acids long. Germline V CDR1 and CDR2: SQVTM, ANQGSEA.

This clonotype was observed a few times. The gene calls are TRBV4-1 and TRBJ2-7; D may be TRBD1 (5 bases). Germline V gene lookup returns CDR1 MGHRA and CDR2 YSYEKL. The ends were cut back, 0 bases at V and 5 bases at J, with 14 bases in the middle. The CDR3 spans 15 residues. CDR3 sequence (DNA): TGCGCCAGCAGCCAAGAGGGCAGGGATGGCAACGAGCAGTACTTC. The encoded protein is CASSQEGRDGNEQYF.

V gene TRBV12-3 or TRBV12-4 combines with J gene TRBJ1-5; no definite D call. The CDR3 has 17 amino acids. Between the trimmed V and J ends, which lost 1 base and 0 bases, there was a span of 13 bases. The CDR3 nucleotides read TGTGCCAGCAGTTTAGTCTTCGGCACCCTTAGCAATCAGCCCCAGCATTTT. Translation: CASSLVFGTLSNQPQHF.

Of note for this clonotype: This clone may be a read error of a much larger clone one base away. The chain combines TRBV29-1 with TRBJ2-5; D may correspond to TRBD1 or TRBD2 (6 bases each). The ends were cut back, 8 bases at V and 1 base at J, with 14 bases in the middle. The CDR3 has 13 residues. Germline CDR1 reads SQVTM; CDR2 reads ANQGSEA. CDR3 loop: CSIGGQPQETQYF. CDR3 coding DNA: TGCAGCATTGGGGGGCAACCCCAAGAGACCCAGTACTTC.

Only a few counts were recorded for this clonotype. V usage is TRBV28 and J usage is TRBJ1-2; a weak D match, TRBD1 (5 bases). The ends were cut back, 8 bases at V and 4 bases at J, with 8 bases in the middle. Germline V gene data show CDR1 as MDHEN and CDR2 as SYDVKM. This CDR3 has 11 amino acids. CDR3: CASGDSYGYTF. The CDR3, as DNA: TGTGCCAGCGGTGACAGCTATGGCTACACCTTC.

The chain joins TRBV7-9 to TRBJ2-3, with 8 bases identical to TRBD2. Germline V CDR1 and CDR2: SEHNR, FQNEAQ (reference sequence). Losses at the gene ends were 5 bases for V and 6 bases for J; bases not matched to a gene: 10. This CDR3 is 15 amino acids long. CDR3 in amino acids: CASSHLTSVIDTQYF. The CDR3 DNA reads TGTGCCAGCAGCCATCTGACTAGCGTAATCGATACGCAGTATTTT.

This clonotype came up a few times. The chain is built from TRBV5-6 and TRBJ2-7; 7 bases agree with TRBD2. CDR1 and CDR2 from the germline V gene are SGHDT and YYEEEE. The V gene end was trimmed by 1 base and the J gene end by 5 bases; junction bases not matched to a gene: 6. The CDR3 has 14 residues. CDR3 bases: TGTGCCAGCAGCTTGATTCGAAGCGGGAACGAGCAGTACTTC. Protein: CASSLIRSGNEQYF.

In its sample, this clonotype was seen once. The chain couples TRBV7-9 to TRBJ2-3; maybe TRBD2 (7 bases). V lost 0 bases and J lost 6, with 13 bases in between. Germline V gene lookup returns CDR1 SEHNR and CDR2 FQNEAQ (reference sequence). This CDR3 contains 15 residues. CDR3 protein: CASSLAGGPADTQYF. The CDR3 region has the DNA TGTGCCAGCAGCTTAGCGGGGGGGCCTGCGGATACGCAGTATTTT. Combining the CDR3 with reference TRBV7-9 and TRBJ2-3 gives the whole variable domain DTGVSQNPRHKITKRGQNVTFRCDPISEHNRLYWYRQTLGQGPEFLTYFQNEAQLEKSRLLSDRFSAERPKGSFSTLEIQRTEQGDSAMYLCASSLAGGPADTQYFGPGTRLTVL.

Remarks on this clonotype: Being one base from a much bigger clone, this may be a read error. The V and J genes are TRBV7-8 and TRBJ2-2; 7 nucleotides align to TRBD1. The V gene's germline CDR1 is SGHVS and CDR2 FQNEAQ. This CDR3 spans 16 amino acids. The CDR3 here is CASSSKGQKNTGEPFF. CDR3 DNA sequence: TGTGCCAGCAGCTCTAAGGGACAGAAGAACACCGGGGAGCCGTTTTTT.

On this clonotype: The conserved phenylalanine or tryptophan normally closing the CDR3 is absent here, so this likely arose from a read error. The V gene is TRBV6-5, the J gene TRBJ1-1, with D uncertain. V was cut by 7 bases and J by 0 bases, with 9 bases left in between. The CDR3 loop spans 13 amino acids. CDR1 is MNHEY and CDR2 is SVGAGI in the germline V gene. CDR3 region: CASKERLNTEAFS. CDR3 bases: TGTGCCAGCAAGGAGCGGTTGAACACTGAAGCTTTCTCT.

The chain is built from TRBV12-3 or TRBV12-4 and TRBJ2-2; weak D call: TRBD1 (5 bases). This CDR3 has 15 residues. V lost 6 bases and J lost 8, with 19 bases in between. The CDR3 loop reads CASRFDWGSEGELFF. DNA for the CDR3: TGTGCCAGCAGGTTCGACTGGGGCTCGGAGGGGGAGCTGTTTTTT.